This entry lists 5 T cell receptor beta chains sequenced from one sample in a study of CD8 T cells in ankylosing spondylitis. MiXCR was run by TCRdb on the 5' RACE reads, yielding one entry per CDR3 protein. The sample has 250,000 to 400,000 distinct CDR3 sequences, under 14% seen once. The sequencing sample was made of blood, either unsorted or a sorted T cell fraction (not recorded which). These receptors all come from a female donor with ankylosing spondylitis or in good health (not recorded which).

The chain couples TRBV5-1 to TRBJ2-5; D uncertain. The germline V gene encodes CDR1 SGHRS and CDR2 YFSETQ. Trimming shortened V by 7 bases and J by 4 bases, and 8 bases separated the two germline ends. This CDR3 has 11 residues. The CDR3, as DNA: TGCGCCAGCGAGCCCCCAGAGACCCAGTACTTC. The encoded protein is CASEPPETQYF.

This clonotype was detected ten times or more. CDR3 loop: CASSGGLMETQYF. The CDR3, as DNA: TGCGCCAGCAGCGGAGGACTAATGGAGACCCAGTACTTC. V gene TRBV5-1 combines with J gene TRBJ2-5; D is perhaps TRBD2 (6 bases). This CDR3 comprises 13 residues. V lost 4 bases to trimming and J lost 5 bases, with 12 bases between them. Per the germline V gene, CDR1 is SGHRS and CDR2 is YFSETQ.

This clonotype occurred many times. The chain links TRBV28 to TRBJ2-1; 11 bases match TRBD2. This CDR3 spans 17 amino acids. The V gene end was trimmed by 7 bases and the J gene end by 0 bases; junction bases not matched to a gene: 8. Germline CDR1 and CDR2: MDHEN and SYDVKM. This CDR3 reads CASTRLAGSSSYNEQFF. DNA of the CDR3: TGTGCCAGCACCAGACTAGCGGGGTCTAGCTCCTACAATGAGCAGTTCTTC.

This clonotype appeared many times. CDR3 in amino acids: CASSFSIQETQYF. The CDR3 DNA is TGTGCCAGCAGCTTTTCGATTCAAGAGACCCAGTACTTC. V and J are TRBV7-2 and TRBJ2-5; D is unclear. Trimming pared 3 bases from V and 2 bases from J, leaving 7 bases between. The CDR3 contains 13 residues. Germline values: CDR1 SGHTA, CDR2 FQGNSA.

This clonotype was seen ten or more times. CDR3 region: CASSQKDRGNEKLFF. DNA of the CDR3: TGCGCCAGCAGCCAAAAGGACAGGGGAAATGAAAAACTGTTTTTT. The gene calls are TRBV4-3 and TRBJ1-4, with TRBD1 matching over 9 bases. Trimming removed 2 bases from V and 5 bases from J; junction bases left unmatched: 3. Germline V gene data show CDR1 as LGHNA and CDR2 as YSLEER. The CDR3 runs 15 residues.